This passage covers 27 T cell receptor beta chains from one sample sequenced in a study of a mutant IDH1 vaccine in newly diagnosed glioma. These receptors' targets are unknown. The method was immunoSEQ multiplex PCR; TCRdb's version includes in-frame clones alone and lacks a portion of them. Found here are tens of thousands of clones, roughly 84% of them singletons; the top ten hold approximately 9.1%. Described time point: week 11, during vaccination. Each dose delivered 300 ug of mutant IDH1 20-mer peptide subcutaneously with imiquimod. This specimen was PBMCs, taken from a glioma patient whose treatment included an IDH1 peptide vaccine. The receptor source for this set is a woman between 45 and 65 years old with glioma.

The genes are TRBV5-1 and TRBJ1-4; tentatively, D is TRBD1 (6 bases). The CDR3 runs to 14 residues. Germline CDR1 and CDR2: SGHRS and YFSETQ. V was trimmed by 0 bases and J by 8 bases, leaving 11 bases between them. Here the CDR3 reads CASSLDRAREKLFF. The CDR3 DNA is TGCGCCAGCAGCTTGGACAGGGCAAGAGAAAAACTGTTTTTT.

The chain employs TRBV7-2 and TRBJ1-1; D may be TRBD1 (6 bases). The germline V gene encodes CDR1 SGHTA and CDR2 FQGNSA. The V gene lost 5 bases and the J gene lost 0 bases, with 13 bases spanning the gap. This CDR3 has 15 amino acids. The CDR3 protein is CASSTSGTLNTEAFF. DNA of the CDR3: TGTGCCAGCAGCACCTCCGGGACACTGAACACTGAAGCTTTCTTT.

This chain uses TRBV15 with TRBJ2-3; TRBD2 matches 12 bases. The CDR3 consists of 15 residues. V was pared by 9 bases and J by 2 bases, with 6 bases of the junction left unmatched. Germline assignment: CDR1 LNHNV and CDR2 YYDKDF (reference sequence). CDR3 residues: CATKLAGGLTDTQYF. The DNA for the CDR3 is TGTGCCACTAAACTAGCGGGGGGACTCACAGATACGCAGTATTTT.

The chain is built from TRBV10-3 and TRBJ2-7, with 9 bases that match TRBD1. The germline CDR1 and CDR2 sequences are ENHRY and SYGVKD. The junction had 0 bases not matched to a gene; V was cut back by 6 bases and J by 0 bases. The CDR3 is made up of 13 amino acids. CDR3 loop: CAIRQGASYEQYF. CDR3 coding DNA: TGTGCCATCAGACAGGGGGCCTCCTACGAGCAGTACTTC.

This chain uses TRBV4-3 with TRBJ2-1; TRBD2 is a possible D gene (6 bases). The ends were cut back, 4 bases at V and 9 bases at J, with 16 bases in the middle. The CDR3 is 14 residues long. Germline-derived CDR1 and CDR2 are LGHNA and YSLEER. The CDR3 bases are TGCGCCAGCAGCCTGACTAGGGGCTCGGGTGAGCAGTTCTTC. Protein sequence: CASSLTRGSGEQFF.

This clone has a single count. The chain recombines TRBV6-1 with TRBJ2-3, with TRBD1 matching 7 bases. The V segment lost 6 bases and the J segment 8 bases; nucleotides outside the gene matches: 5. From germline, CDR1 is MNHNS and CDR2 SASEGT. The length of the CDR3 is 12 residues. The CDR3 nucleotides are TGTGCCAGCAGACTTACAGGGGCTACGCAGTATTTT. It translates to CASRLTGATQYF.

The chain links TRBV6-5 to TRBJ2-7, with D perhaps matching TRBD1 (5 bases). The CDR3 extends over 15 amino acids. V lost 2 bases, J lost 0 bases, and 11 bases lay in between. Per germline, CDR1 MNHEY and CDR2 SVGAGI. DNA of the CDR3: TGTGCCAGCAGTTACGCATCGGACACCTCCTACGAGCAGTACTTC. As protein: CASSYASDTSYEQYF.

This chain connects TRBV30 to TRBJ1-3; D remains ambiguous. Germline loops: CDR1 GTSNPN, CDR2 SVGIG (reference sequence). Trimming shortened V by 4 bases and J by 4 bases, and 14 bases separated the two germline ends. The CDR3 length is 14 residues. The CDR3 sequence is CAWTLRAGGNTIYF. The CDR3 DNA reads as TGTGCCTGGACGCTGAGGGCCGGCGGAAACACCATATATTTT.

The CDR3 DNA reads as TGTGCCAGCAGTCGGGGTCCCGTGAGTATCCAGCCCCAGCATTTT. It specifies CASSRGPVSIQPQHF. The chain joins TRBV2 to TRBJ1-5; D is ambiguous. The CDR3 runs 15 residues. Per germline, CDR1 SNHLY and CDR2 FYNNEI. Trimming left V 5 bases short and J 7 bases short, with 18 bases between.

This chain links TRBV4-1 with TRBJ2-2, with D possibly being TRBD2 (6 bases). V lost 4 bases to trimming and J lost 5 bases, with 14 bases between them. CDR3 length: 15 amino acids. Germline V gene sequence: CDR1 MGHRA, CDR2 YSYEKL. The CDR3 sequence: CASSPLGAGTGELFF. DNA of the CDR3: TGCGCCAGCAGCCCCCTAGGCGCGGGGACCGGGGAGCTGTTTTTT.

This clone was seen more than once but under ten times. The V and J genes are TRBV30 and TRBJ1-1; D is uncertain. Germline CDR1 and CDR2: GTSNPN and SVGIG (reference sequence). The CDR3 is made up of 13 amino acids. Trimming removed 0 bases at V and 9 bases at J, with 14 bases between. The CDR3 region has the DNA TGTGCCTGGAGTGTATCCTCCAGAACGAAAGCTTTCTTT. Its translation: CAWSVSSRTKAFF.

As DNA, the CDR3 is TGTGCCAGCAGCTCTTTAGGGGTGACTGAAGCTTTCTTT. Protein: CASSSLGVTEAFF. The rearrangement links TRBV7-9 to TRBJ1-1; D possibly corresponds to TRBD1 (5 bases). V lost 4 bases, J lost 5 bases, and 11 bases lay in between. The germline gives CDR1 SEHNR, CDR2 FQNEAQ (reference sequence). CDR3 length: 13 residues.

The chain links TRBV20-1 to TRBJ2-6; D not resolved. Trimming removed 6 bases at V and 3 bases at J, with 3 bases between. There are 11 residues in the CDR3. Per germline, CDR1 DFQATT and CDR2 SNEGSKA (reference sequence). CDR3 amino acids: CSAFGANVLTF. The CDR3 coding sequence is TGCAGTGCGTTTGGGGCCAACGTCCTGACTTTC.

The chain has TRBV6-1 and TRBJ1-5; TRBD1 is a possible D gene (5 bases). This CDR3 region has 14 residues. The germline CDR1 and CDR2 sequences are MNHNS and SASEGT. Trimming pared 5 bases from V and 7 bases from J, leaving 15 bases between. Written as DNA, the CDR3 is TGTGCCAGCAGTATAGACAGAATAGGGCAGCCCCAGCATTTT. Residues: CASSIDRIGQPQHF.

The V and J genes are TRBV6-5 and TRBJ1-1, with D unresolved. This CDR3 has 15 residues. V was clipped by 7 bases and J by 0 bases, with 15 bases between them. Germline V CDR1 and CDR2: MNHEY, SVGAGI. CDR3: CASTLRRALNTEAFF. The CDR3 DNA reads TGTGCCAGCACCCTAAGGCGGGCTCTGAACACTGAAGCTTTCTTT.

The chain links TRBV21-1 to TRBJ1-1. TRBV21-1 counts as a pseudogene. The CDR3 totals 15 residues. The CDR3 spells CASSKGEAGPDEAFF. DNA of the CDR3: TGTGCCAGCAGCAAAGGGGAGGCAGGACCCGATGAAGCTTTCTTT.

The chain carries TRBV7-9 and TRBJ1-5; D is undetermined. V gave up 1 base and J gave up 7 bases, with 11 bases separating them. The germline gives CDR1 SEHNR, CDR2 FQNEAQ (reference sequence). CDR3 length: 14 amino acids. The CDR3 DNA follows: TGTGCCAGCAGCTTAGTGGGCAAGGGACAGCCCCAGCATTTT. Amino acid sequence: CASSLVGKGQPQHF.

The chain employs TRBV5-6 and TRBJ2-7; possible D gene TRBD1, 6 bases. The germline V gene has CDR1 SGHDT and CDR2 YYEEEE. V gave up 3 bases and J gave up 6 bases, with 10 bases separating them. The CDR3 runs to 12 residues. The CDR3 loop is CASSSRTAEQYF. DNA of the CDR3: TGTGCCAGCAGCTCCCGGACAGCCGAGCAGTACTTC.

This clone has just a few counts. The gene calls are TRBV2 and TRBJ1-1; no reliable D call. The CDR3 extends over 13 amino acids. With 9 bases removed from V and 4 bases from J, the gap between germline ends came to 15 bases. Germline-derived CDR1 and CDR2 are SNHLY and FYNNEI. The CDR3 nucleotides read TGTGCCAGTTGTCCAGGATGGGGCACTGAAGCTTTCTTT. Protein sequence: CASCPGWGTEAFF.

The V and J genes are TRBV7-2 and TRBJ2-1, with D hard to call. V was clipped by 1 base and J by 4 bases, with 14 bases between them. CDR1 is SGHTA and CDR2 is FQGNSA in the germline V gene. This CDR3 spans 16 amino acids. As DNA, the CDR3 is TGTGCCAGCAGCTTAGTCGCACGGAGTTTATACAATGAGCAGTTCTTC. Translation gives CASSLVARSLYNEQFF. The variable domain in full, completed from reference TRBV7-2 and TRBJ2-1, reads GAGVSQSPSNKVTEKGKDVELRCDPISGHTALYWYRQSLGQGLEFLIYFQGNSAPDKSGLPSDRFSAERTGGSVSTLTIQRTQQEDSAVYLCASSLVARSLYNEQFFGPGTRLTVL.

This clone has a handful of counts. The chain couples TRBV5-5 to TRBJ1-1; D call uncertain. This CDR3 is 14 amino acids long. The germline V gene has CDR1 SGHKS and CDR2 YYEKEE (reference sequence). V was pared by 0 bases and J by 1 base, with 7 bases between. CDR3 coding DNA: TGTGCCAGCAGCTTGGCTCGGGGGAACACTGAAGCTTTCTTT. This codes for CASSLARGNTEAFF.

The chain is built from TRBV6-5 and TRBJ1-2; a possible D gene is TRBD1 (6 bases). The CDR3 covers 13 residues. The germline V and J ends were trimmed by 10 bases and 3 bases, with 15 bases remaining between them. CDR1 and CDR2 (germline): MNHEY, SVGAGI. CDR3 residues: CATSGGQDYGYTF. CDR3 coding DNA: TGTGCCACCAGCGGGGGCCAAGACTATGGCTACACCTTC.

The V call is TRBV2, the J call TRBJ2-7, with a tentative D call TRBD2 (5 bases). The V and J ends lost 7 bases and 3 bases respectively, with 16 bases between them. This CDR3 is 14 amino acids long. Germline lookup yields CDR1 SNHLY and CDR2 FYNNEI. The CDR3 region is CASKSSYSVYEQYF. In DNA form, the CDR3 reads TGTGCCAGCAAGTCGAGCTATAGCGTCTACGAGCAGTACTTC.

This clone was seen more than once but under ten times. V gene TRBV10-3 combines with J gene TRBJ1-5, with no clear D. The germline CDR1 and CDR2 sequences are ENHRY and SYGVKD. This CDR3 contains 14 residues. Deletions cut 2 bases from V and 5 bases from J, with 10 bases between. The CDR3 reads CAISEVGGYQPQHF. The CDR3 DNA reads TGTGCCATCAGTGAGGTCGGCGGTTATCAGCCCCAGCATTTT.

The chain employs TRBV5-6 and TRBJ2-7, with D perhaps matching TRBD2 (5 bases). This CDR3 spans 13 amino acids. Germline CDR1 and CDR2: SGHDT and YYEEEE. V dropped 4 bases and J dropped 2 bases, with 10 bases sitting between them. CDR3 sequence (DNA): TGTGCCAGCAGCCGGGAACAGCCCTACGAGCAGTACTTC. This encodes CASSREQPYEQYF.

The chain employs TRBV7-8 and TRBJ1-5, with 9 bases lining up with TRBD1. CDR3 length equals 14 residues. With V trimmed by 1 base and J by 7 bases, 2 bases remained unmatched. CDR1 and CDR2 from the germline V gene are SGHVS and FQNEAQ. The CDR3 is CASSLGTGDQPQHF. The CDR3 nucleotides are TGTGCCAGCAGCTTAGGGACAGGGGACCAGCCCCAGCATTTT.

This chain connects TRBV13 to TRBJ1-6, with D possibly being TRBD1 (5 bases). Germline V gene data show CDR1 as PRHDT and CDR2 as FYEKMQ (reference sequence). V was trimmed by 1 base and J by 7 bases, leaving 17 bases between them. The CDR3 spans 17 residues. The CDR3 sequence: CASSLAWGRERNSPLHF. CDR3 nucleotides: TGTGCCAGCAGCTTAGCTTGGGGGAGGGAAAGGAATTCACCCCTCCACTTT.